These 9 T cell receptor beta chains were all obtained from the same sample, sequenced in a study of CD8 T cells in Susac syndrome (dated by TCRdb to the late 2010s). Receptor libraries were prepared by the immunoSEQ multiplex PCR assay. RNA was extracted using the RNeasy kit, and about 0.5 to 1 ug of the RNA was reverse transcribed with random hexamers. The raw public data were reprocessed by TCRdb itself: fastp quality trimming at Q25, MiXCR clonotype calling, in-frame beta chains only. Each CDR3 protein gets just one entry, which takes the most common genes and DNA from the rows behind it. For this sample the table gives some 120,000 distinct CDR3 sequences, of which just under 95% were detected only once. The top ten hold approximately 0.11% of the sample. Sequencing used CD8+ T cells from PBMCs. The receptors shown here come from a human donor in good health.

This clonotype appeared a few times. This chain uses TRBV19 with TRBJ2-6; D remains ambiguous. CDR3 length equals 14 residues. Germline loops: CDR1 LNHDA, CDR2 SQIVND (reference sequence). Trimming took 6 bases from V and 4 from J, leaving 10 bases between them. CDR3 bases: TGTGCCAGTAGCCCGGGTGGCGGGGCCAACGTCCTGACTTTC. Translating gives CASSPGGGANVLTF.

The chain joins TRBV6-1 to TRBJ2-7; D unclear. The ends were cut back, 2 bases at V and 3 bases at J, with 11 bases in the middle. The CDR3 length is 14 residues. Germline assignment: CDR1 MNHNS and CDR2 SASEGT. As DNA, the CDR3 is TGTGCCAGCAGTGAACTTGACCTGTTCTACGAGCAGTACTTC. Protein: CASSELDLFYEQYF.

This chain uses TRBV7-2 with TRBJ2-7; tentatively, D is TRBD1 (6 bases). The CDR3 is made up of 14 amino acids. CDR1 SGHTA and CDR2 FQGNSA come from the germline V gene. The germline V and J ends were trimmed by 1 base and 5 bases, with 12 bases remaining between them. The CDR3 reads CASSLGTGWNEQYF. Here the CDR3 DNA reads TGTGCCAGCAGCTTAGGTACAGGGTGGAACGAGCAGTACTTC.

The J gene is TRBJ2-7, the V gene TRBV13; TRBD1 matches 8 bases. The germline V gene has CDR1 PRHDT and CDR2 FYEKMQ (reference sequence). V lost 5 bases and J lost 4; bases outside the gene matches: 7. CDR3 length: 14 amino acids. The CDR3 sequence: CASSPSHRGYEQYF. Here the CDR3 DNA reads TGTGCCAGCAGCCCATCGCACAGGGGGTACGAGCAGTACTTC.

This clonotype was seen more than once but under ten times. The chain is built from TRBV7-6 and TRBJ2-7; TRBD2 might be the D (6 bases). V was cut by 5 bases and J by 4 bases, with 15 bases left in between. The CDR3 runs 14 residues. Germline V gene data show CDR1 as SGHVS and CDR2 as FNYEAQ. Here the CDR3 reads CASSLKASGYEQYF. The DNA for the CDR3 is TGTGCCAGCAGCCTAAAAGCCAGCGGGTACGAGCAGTACTTC.

V usage is TRBV7-2 and J usage is TRBJ1-2, with TRBD1 matching over 9 bases. Germline CDR1 is SGHTA and CDR2 is FQGNSA. The CDR3 loop spans 16 amino acids. V lost 3 bases, J lost 6 bases, and 11 bases stayed unmatched. In nucleotides, the CDR3 is TGTGCCAGCAGCTTGAGGACCGGACAGGGGTTGAATGGCTACACCTTC. This encodes CASSLRTGQGLNGYTF.

V gene TRBV6-5 combines with J gene TRBJ1-2; tentative D call: TRBD1 (6 bases). This CDR3 region has 13 residues. Trimming took off 5 bases at V and 6 bases at J, with 13 bases between the two ends. CDR1 and CDR2 (germline): MNHEY, SVGAGI. CDR3 sequence reads: CASSGQTADGYTF. CDR3 in DNA: TGTGCCAGCAGTGGACAGACAGCTGATGGCTACACCTTC.

The chain carries TRBV4-3 and TRBJ1-2; D unresolved. Germline assignment: CDR1 LGHNA and CDR2 YSLEER. V lost 6 bases and J 0 bases, leaving 14 bases between the germline ends. The CDR3 runs to 15 residues. CDR3 region: CASSINLGSNYGYTF. The DNA of the CDR3 is TGCGCCAGCAGTATTAATCTTGGGTCTAACTATGGCTACACCTTC.

This chain connects TRBV4-1 to TRBJ2-7; TRBD2 agrees at 7 bases. Germline V lookup: CDR1 MGHRA, CDR2 YSYEKL. This CDR3 spans 15 amino acids. With 2 bases clipped from V and 2 bases from J, the junction kept 6 bases outside the gene matches. CDR3 in DNA: TGCGCCAGCAGCCAACGAACTAGCGTCCCCTACGAGCAGTACTTC. This sequence encodes CASSQRTSVPYEQYF.